This is a list of T cell receptor beta chains from one sample in a study of T cells after yellow fever vaccination. Each CDR3 protein is one row after TCRdb ran MiXCR on the 5' RACE reads. The profile shows 620,000 or so distinct CDR3 sequences, less than 20% of them singletons. The sequenced sample was PBMCs, obtained 5 days after the first yellow fever vaccination. These receptors came from a man aged 18 to 30 who received the YFV17D yellow fever vaccine. The CDR3 runs from the conserved cysteine through the conserved F or W. The order of the fields is J gene, clone size, D gene, CDR3 length, V gene, CDR3 protein, CDR3 DNA. A D gene is named only where the DNA matches it firmly. A row's size may be missing; if present it is once, few, many or a size class.

j_call: TRBJ2-2
clone_size: -
d_call: -
cdr3_length: 15
v_call: TRBV5-4
cdr3_aa: CASSDDGGRTGELFF
cdr3_nt: TGTGCCAGCAGTGACGACGGGGGGCGTACCGGGGAGCTGTTTTTT

j_call: TRBJ2-2
clone_size: -
d_call: -
cdr3_length: 13
v_call: TRBV20-1
cdr3_aa: CSAGETVTGELFF
cdr3_nt: TGCAGTGCTGGGGAGACGGTCACCGGGGAGCTGTTTTTT

j_call: TRBJ2-2
clone_size: few
d_call: TRBD2
cdr3_length: 19
v_call: TRBV5-1
cdr3_aa: CASSLLTSGGARNTGELFF
cdr3_nt: TGCGCCAGCAGCTTGTTGACTAGCGGGGGGGCCCGGAACACCGGGGAGCTGTTTTTT

j_call: TRBJ2-1
clone_size: -
d_call: TRBD2
cdr3_length: 14
v_call: TRBV9
cdr3_aa: CASSVGGGANEQFF
cdr3_nt: TGTGCCAGCAGCGTAGGCGGGGGTGCAAATGAGCAGTTCTTC

j_call: TRBJ2-5
clone_size: -
d_call: -
cdr3_length: 13
v_call: TRBV7-8
cdr3_aa: CASGIQGQRAQYF
cdr3_nt: TGTGCCAGCGGGATTCAAGGGCAAAGGGCCCAGTACTTC

j_call: TRBJ2-1
clone_size: -
d_call: -
cdr3_length: 16
v_call: TRBV24-1
cdr3_aa: CATSEKDALSYNEQFF
cdr3_nt: TGTGCCACCAGTGAAAAAGACGCCCTCTCCTACAATGAGCAGTTCTTC

j_call: TRBJ2-1
clone_size: few
d_call: -
cdr3_length: 12
v_call: TRBV29-1
cdr3_aa: CSVENWNNEQFF
cdr3_nt: TGCAGCGTTGAAAACTGGAACAATGAGCAGTTCTTC

j_call: TRBJ1-1
clone_size: -
d_call: TRBD1
cdr3_length: 15
v_call: TRBV27
cdr3_aa: CASSPTNRGDSEAFF
cdr3_nt: TGTGCCAGCAGTCCCACCAACAGGGGTGATTCTGAAGCTTTCTTT

j_call: TRBJ2-5
clone_size: -
d_call: TRBD2
cdr3_length: 15
v_call: TRBV12-3/TRBV12-4
cdr3_aa: CASSFPRGGGETQYF
cdr3_nt: TGTGCCAGCAGTTTCCCGCGGGGGGGCGGAGAGACCCAGTACTTC

j_call: TRBJ2-5
clone_size: -
d_call: -
cdr3_length: 14
v_call: TRBV20-1
cdr3_aa: CSASQKGVGETQYF
cdr3_nt: TGCAGTGCTAGTCAAAAGGGGGTAGGCGAGACCCAGTACTTC

j_call: TRBJ1-1
clone_size: many
d_call: TRBD1
cdr3_length: 15
v_call: TRBV5-1
cdr3_aa: CASSLGDRIPTEAFF
cdr3_nt: TGCGCCAGCAGCTTGGGGGACAGAATCCCCACTGAAGCTTTCTTT